The sequence of this TCR beta chain was determined in a study of blood T cell repertoires in COVID-19 (dated by TCRdb to about 2020). For context, the study as a whole: Samples covering the acute and convalescent phases of COVID-19 were provided by collaborators in the United States, Italy and Spain. The material from the prospective study consisted of cDNA or gDNA derived from T cells, B-cell-depleted T cells, or PBMCs. Where available, HLA class I and class II types were taken from metadata supplied by the sample provider and were not determined by assay-based typing. Samples came from the ongoing ImmuneRACE study (first 160 participants) plus 1,254 subjects from 6 global collaborators. Deeply sampled blood TCRbeta repertoires from subjects exposed to, actively infected with, or recovered from COVID-19 were included in the dataset. A de-identified subject ID, COVID-19 status, age in years and sex were almost always included in the sample metadata. The repertoires were released in a freely available public database intended as a resource for research on the immune response to SARS-CoV-2. Overall results and qualifications from the work: Clinical and demographic metadata were provided uncurated, with the amount varying by source and participant.

Inclusive of the bounding cysteine and phenylalanine, the CDR3 is 14 residues long. CDR3 DNA is the only sequence kept; it has 42 bases, read in frame from the first base. The germline V end is reduced by 2 bases and the J end by 7 bases; junction bases left unmatched: 8. CDR1 and CDR2 were assigned from the germline V gene as SGHRS and YFSETQ. To note about this clone: Its antigen specificity is not known. It has no much larger one-base neighbor in the sample; base qualities were not kept.

Whole blood was collected in K2EDTA tubes by collaborating institutions according to the institutions' own protocols. Collaborator samples were shipped for TCRbeta analysis as frozen whole blood, isolated PBMCs, or DNA extracted from either sample type. TCRbeta CDR3 regions were amplified from genomic DNA by means of the immunoSEQ Assay, a bias-controlled multiplex PCR. The authors processed their data as follows. Nucleated cell counts per sample were estimated from amplification of reference gene primers within the assay. Sequence reads were collapsed and filtered to measure the absolute abundance of every unique TCRbeta CDR3 rearrangement. Productive Simpson clonality was computed per sample as the square root of Simpson's diversity index over productive rearrangements. This immuneACCESS table, as held by TCRdb, lists in-frame sequences with V and J called but not all clones. Of the missing ones, under half trace to an unresolved V gene in checked studies; the others have no known cause. D and trimming were read from the DNA, whereas the V and J calls and clone size are those reported in that table. Across this sample there are tens of thousands of clones, with 84% seen only once. The top ten clones comprise around 15% of the sample.

Sequenced: peripheral blood. The rearranged chain carries TRBV5-1 and TRBJ2-5, and 7 junction bases match TRBD1. This TCR derives from a man aged 50 to 60 with active or convalescent COVID-19. The CDR3 reads CASSFAGQAATQYF. The DNA is TGCGCCAGCAGCTTCGCCGGACAGGCGGCGACCCAGTACTTC.